This T cell receptor (beta chain) was obtained from a study of neurological immune-mediated disorders. Whole-study results and caveats: Whereas HTLV-1-associated myelopathy showed the most TCR clonal expansion, multiple sclerosis showed the least, with levels below those of healthy controls.

Unsorted libraries were generated from 2 million PBMCs held at -80 degrees C. A single record per CDR3 protein comes from TCRdb applying MiXCR to the 5' RACE reads. In the table there are 50,000 or so distinct CDR3 sequences, approximately 10% of which are singletons. This clonotype was found many times. The antigen is not known. Sequenced sample: PBMCs. The clonotype was recovered from a woman in her thirties or forties with HTLV-1-associated myelopathy (HAM/TSP).

The CDR3 coding sequence is TGCGCCAGCAGCTTGGTCGGGACAGGGGACAGAAGCACAGATACGCAGTATTTT. Protein sequence: CASSLVGTGDRSTDTQYF. The chain joins TRBV5-1 to TRBJ2-3; TRBD1 matches 10 bases. The CDR3 runs 18 residues. After removal of 0 bases from V and 0 bases from J, the junction contained 7 bases not matched to a gene. Germline-derived CDR1 and CDR2 are SGHRS and YFSETQ.